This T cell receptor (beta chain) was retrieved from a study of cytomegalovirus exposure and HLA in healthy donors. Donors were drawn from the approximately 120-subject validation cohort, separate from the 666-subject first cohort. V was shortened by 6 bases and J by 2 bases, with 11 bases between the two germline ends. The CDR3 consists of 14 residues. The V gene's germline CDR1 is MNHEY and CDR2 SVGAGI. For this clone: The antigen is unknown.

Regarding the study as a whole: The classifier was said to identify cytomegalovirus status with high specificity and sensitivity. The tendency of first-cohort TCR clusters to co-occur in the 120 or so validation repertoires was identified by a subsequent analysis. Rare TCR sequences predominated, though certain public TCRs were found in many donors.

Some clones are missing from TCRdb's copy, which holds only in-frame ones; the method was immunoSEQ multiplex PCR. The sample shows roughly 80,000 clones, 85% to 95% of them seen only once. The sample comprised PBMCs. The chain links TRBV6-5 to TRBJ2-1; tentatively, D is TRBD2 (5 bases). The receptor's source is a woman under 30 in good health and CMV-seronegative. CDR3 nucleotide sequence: TGTGCCAGCAGCCAGGACTTAACCTACAATGAGCAGTTCTTC. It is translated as CASSQDLTYNEQFF.